The rows below give T cell receptor beta chains drawn from one sample of a study of response to subunit inactivated influenza vaccine. TCRdb independently ran MiXCR on the RT-PCR reads; one entry per CDR3 protein. Here the sample spans roughly 550,000 distinct CDR3 sequences, approximately 22% being singletons. This same sample was also taken into another study, of T cells expressing NK-cell markers.

The sample consisted of CD4+ T cells sorted from PBMCs, taken approximately 13 days after vaccination. These receptors originate from a man in his forties or fifties who received an inactivated influenza vaccine. Each CDR3 is given without its conserved first and last residue. Clone size appears in some rows only: once, few, many, or a class for an expanded clone.

>TRBJ1-1|TRBV10-3|.
AISESTGRAF
>TRBJ2-2|TRBV7-2|.
ASSRSGGGVTGELF
>TRBJ2-1|TRBV5-1|.
ASSLVEVNEQF
>TRBJ1-2|TRBV20-1|.
SAWTAVVGYT
>TRBJ2-3|TRBV5-1|.
ASSLWAPGGTDTQY
>TRBJ2-7|TRBV2|.
ASGLASEQY
>TRBJ2-3|TRBV14|.
ASSRTLTGLTDTQY
>TRBJ1-1|TRBV20-1|few
SASGQGANTEAF
>TRBJ1-1|TRBV15|few
ATSSRENTEAF
>TRBJ2-3|TRBV18|few
ASSPPRIGGATDTQY
>TRBJ2-2|TRBV6-1|many
ASSPGLNRDRLNGELF
>TRBJ2-1|TRBV6-4|few
ASSVGTSSYNEQF
>TRBJ2-3|TRBV29-1|few
SVVRLLTDTQY
>TRBJ2-5|TRBV7-2|.
ASSARTGSGGETQY
>TRBJ1-2|TRBV20-1|.
SARDLAGNGYT
>TRBJ2-7|TRBV18|few
ASSPTGGNREQY
>TRBJ1-1|TRBV30|.
AWSVTLGAF
>TRBJ2-1|TRBV6-2/TRBV6-3|few
ASKLGTGNNEQF
>TRBJ1-2|TRBV18|few
ASSPPLGQNYGYT
>TRBJ2-2|TRBV20-1|few
SARDRILNTGELF
>TRBJ2-3|TRBV20-1|.
SASWGRGTDTQY
>TRBJ2-5|TRBV6-1|.
ASSPGTSASQTQY
>TRBJ2-7|TRBV20-1|few
SATQGWSYEQY
>TRBJ1-4|TRBV5-5|.
ASSLPPGGLNEKLF
>TRBJ1-4|TRBV7-9|few
ASSPLDRDEKLF
>TRBJ2-6|TRBV4-3|.
ASSQVDGRGSSSGANVLT
>TRBJ2-7|TRBV4-1|few
ASSRRDFGEQY
>TRBJ2-2|TRBV24-1|few
ATGGEVGTGELF
>TRBJ2-7|TRBV29-1|many
SVFVPGSGKQY
>TRBJ2-7|TRBV20-1|few
SARDDPSHYEQY
>TRBJ2-3|TRBV5-1|.
ASSPLRSTDTQY
>TRBJ1-4|TRBV6-5|.
ASSPRQGREKLF
>TRBJ1-2|TRBV20-1|.
SARQGEYGYT
>TRBJ1-2|TRBV3-1|.
ASSQDDRGTWGYT
>TRBJ2-3|TRBV7-9|few
ASSGQRASTDTQY
>TRBJ1-2|TRBV28|few
ASSFGSRTDPYT
>TRBJ1-4|TRBV7-9|.
ASSQDRGNEKLF
>TRBJ2-2|TRBV19|few
ASSMGALAGDTGELF
>TRBJ2-3|TRBV7-6|.
ASSPTTTRTDTQY
>TRBJ2-1|TRBV20-1|once
SARDGSPSSYNEQF